This T cell receptor (beta chain) was sequenced during a study of CD8+CD57+ T cells in acquired aplastic anemia. In the study overall: The sorted CD4+ and CD8+ cells yielded an average around 3 ug of DNA. Findings of the study overall: For CD8+ Simpson's diversity, patients and controls showed no significant difference. There were roughly 30 CD8+ CDR3 sequences that occurred in both patients and controls.

The CDR3 extends over 17 amino acids. Germline values: CDR1 SGHNT, CDR2 YENEEA. Trimming pared 6 bases from V and 0 bases from J, leaving 19 bases between. In regard to this clonotype: The antigen is unknown.

Genomic DNA constituted the template upon which TCR beta VDJ and CDR3 profiling was performed. TCRdb fed the reads into MiXCR, producing one record per CDR3 protein. The table has about 210,000 distinct CDR3 sequences, 60% to 65% seen once. The material sequenced was sorted CD4+, CD8+, or CD8+CD57+ T cells (not recorded which) from PBMCs. The sequence was obtained from a human donor in good health. V gene TRBV11-3 combines with J gene TRBJ2-3; the D gene could be TRBD1 or TRBD2 (5 bases each). This chain's CDR3 is CASSPDVRGTSTDTQYF. The DNA for the CDR3 is TGTGCCAGCAGTCCGGACGTGAGGGGCACTAGCACAGATACGCAGTATTTT.